The source of this T cell receptor (beta chain) is a study of T cells in Graves' hyperthyroidism and ophthalmopathy (dated by TCRdb to between 2018 and 2021). General notes on the study: Peripheral blood was sampled at the time of initial diagnosis, prior to any treatment. For training and testing, the 100 or so patients in the discovery cohort were randomly divided in a 7:3 ratio. In about 6 Graves' hyperthyroidism patients, the study also compared T-cell repertoires from thyroid tissue with T-cell repertoires from blood. TCR Vbeta CDR3 sequencing of roughly 140 peripheral blood samples (approximately 44 ophthalmopathy, 75 to 85 hyperthyroidism and roughly 17 progressor patients) is reported in the paper. Prospective prediction of ophthalmopathy was tested in an independent validation cohort consisting of some 18 hyperthyroidism patients and approximately 16 patients who later progressed to ophthalmopathy. To identify TCR V-J signatures that set the groups apart, the researchers used a discovery cohort of about a hundred patients, made up of roughly 40 with Graves' ophthalmopathy and about 55 with stable Graves' hyperthyroidism. After sampling, hyperthyroidism patients received methimazole starting at 30 mg daily, and ophthalmopathy patients received high-dose intravenous methylprednisolone. The paper's findings and limits, for the study overall: During validation, the model predicted progression to ophthalmopathy a median of roughly 7.1 months ahead of onset, with approximately 70% sensitivity and under 85% specificity. Sample size was not statistically predetermined, and investigators were not blinded to group allocation. Most expanded thyroid clonotypes (frequency above 0.001) were also detected in blood, a finding suggesting that blood repertoires may reflect thyroid immune responses. A model built on a 13 V-J signature distinguished ophthalmopathy from stable hyperthyroidism, reaching 85% to 90% sensitivity and approximately 83% specificity in cross-validation and 80%/75% in testing.

This clonotype was detected ten times or more. Its antigen is still unknown. Base qualities are missing; no much larger clone stands one base away. Hyperthyroidism patients were newly diagnosed, had a disease duration of under 2 months, and were aged 18 to 65 years. The study excluded patients with uncontrolled infections, other autoimmune diseases, pregnancy or lactation. Clinical symptoms, serum thyroxine and TRAb, thyroid ultrasound, and orbital computed tomography formed the basis for the diagnoses. Blood from progressor patients was drawn when they were first diagnosed with hyperthyroidism, before any ophthalmopathy symptoms appeared. PBMCs were isolated from about 9.1 ml of fresh peripheral blood by Ficoll-Paque density gradient centrifugation. Progressor patients were first diagnosed with Graves' hyperthyroidism and then developed ophthalmopathy during follow-up. Trizol reagent was used to extract total RNA, and RNA quality was then checked on an Agilent 2100 Bioanalyzer.

Trimming takes 4 bases from V and 7 bases from J, and the germline ends sit 20 bases apart. Reading the germline V gene gives CDR1 SGHRS and CDR2 YFSETQ. CDR3 length: 16 amino acids, cysteine to phenylalanine. The sequence is cut down to CDR3 DNA, 48 bases in frame from base 1. Amplification of TCR beta CDR3 regions was carried out from RNA transcripts. The first round of RT-PCR for the TCR CDR3 was performed with the HTBI primer set and the Qiagen OneStep RT-PCR kit. The libraries were constructed in a second round of multiplex PCR and then size-selected and purified. Sequencing of the libraries was done on an Illumina HiSeq2000 using paired-end 100 bp reads. As for the original processing: SOAPnuke was used to process the raw data, throwing out any read that contained adapters or uncalled bases, had a mean Phred below 15, or lacked an exact constant-primer or identifier match. High-quality paired reads were merged with COPE v1.2.5, and unique nucleotide sequences were defined as clonotypes. Clonotypes were aligned to IMGT TRBV, TRBD and TRBJ reference segments using MiTCR v1.1. The analysis included only V-J combinations with a frequency above 0.0001, which together covered roughly 99% of the repertoires. The TCS score was defined as F50 (clonal expansion) divided by E x V (chaos), with BLOSUM62-based TCRdist calculated between CDR3 peptides within each V-J. Welch's t-statistics and random forest reduced fewer than 550 V-J features to roughly 13, which were used in a naive Bayes classifier (R e1071). TCRdb trimmed the raw reads at Q25, called clones with MiXCR and kept productive beta chains. Duplicate CDR3 protein sequences are folded into a single record with the most common DNA and genes. Here the V and J calls rest on TCRdb's processing, not on the authors' analysis. The sample table holds fewer than 300,000 distinct CDR3 sequences, of which around 15% were seen once. The biggest ten clones account for about 33% of the sample.

The chain is assembled from TRBV5-1 and TRBJ2-2; the D gene is perhaps TRBD1 or TRBD2, as each covers 5 bases. The TCR sequence derives from a woman between 45 and 65 years old with Graves' hyperthyroidism that later progressed to Graves' ophthalmopathy. Sequenced: blood. The nucleotides read TGCGCCAGCAGCCGTACCGGGACCGAACTTAGCGGGGAGCTGTTTTTT. It translates to CASSRTGTELSGELFF.